These 20 T cell receptor beta chains were all obtained from the same sample, sequenced in a study of beta chain features in type 1 diabetes (dated by TCRdb to the late 2010s). Overall study outcomes, separate from this receptor: Type 1 diabetes patients showed a moderate but significant shortening of TCRB CDR3 length in all four CD4+ subsets.

The antigens these receptors bind are not known. Library creation used the immunoSEQ multiplex PCR assay. The entire isolated RNA was reverse transcribed using the High Capacity cDNA Reverse Transcription Kit, and thus expressed TCRB transcripts were sequenced. Not all clones reach the TCRdb copy of this immuneACCESS table, which keeps in-frame sequences only. Checked studies attribute under half of the gap to unresolved V genes and leave the rest unexplained. In all, the sample holds over 600,000 clones, and around 12% of those were seen once. About 0.11% of the sample rests with the top ten. Sequencing was performed on naive CD4+ T cells from blood. Per the publication, the cell subset or site label means: true naive CD4+ T cells. These receptors all stem from a man aged 30 to 45 with type 1 diabetes.

This clone was seen a handful of times. The chain recombines TRBV5-4 with TRBJ2-7; maybe TRBD1 (5 bases). V dropped 1 base and J dropped 3 bases, with 11 bases sitting between them. Germline V CDR1 and CDR2: SGHNT, YYREEE (reference sequence). CDR3 length: 14 amino acids. The CDR3, as DNA: TGTGCCAGCAGCTTGAACCCCAGGGACTACGAGCAGTACTTC. Amino acid sequence: CASSLNPRDYEQYF.

The rearrangement links TRBV15 to TRBJ1-2, with 7 bases that match TRBD1. CDR3 length equals 15 residues. CDR1 is LNHNV and CDR2 is YYDKDF in the germline V gene (reference sequence). V gave up 0 bases and J gave up 2 bases; unmatched junction bases: 3. CDR3 nucleotide sequence: TGTGCCACCAGCAGAGAGTTGACAGGGAACTATGGCTACACCTTC. This gives the protein CATSRELTGNYGYTF.

V and J are TRBV11-3 and TRBJ2-5, with a possible D match to TRBD2 (6 bases). The germline gives CDR1 SGHNT, CDR2 YENEEA. This CDR3 is built from 16 residues. Between the trimmed V and J ends, which lost 8 bases and 1 base, there was a span of 20 bases. For the CDR3, the DNA is TGTGCCAGCGGGGACTGGGTCAAGGATAGCCAAGAGACCCAGTACTTC. Its protein product is CASGDWVKDSQETQYF. The full variable domain, with the rest looked up from reference TRBV11-3 and TRBJ2-5, is EAGVVQSPRYKIIEKKQPVAFWCNPISGHNTLYWYLQNLGQGPELLIRYENEEAVDDSQLPKDRFSAERLKGVDSTLKIQPAELGDSAVYLCASGDWVKDSQETQYFGPGTRLLVL.

As to this clone: This specimen includes other DNA sequences encoding the same CDR3. The chain's CDR3 is CASSLAGRGTQYF. The CDR3 bases are TGTGCCAGCAGCTTAGCGGGACGGGGGACGCAGTATTTT. The chain links TRBV7-2 to TRBJ2-3, with D possibly TRBD2 on 6 matching bases. The germline V and J ends were trimmed by 0 bases and 9 bases, with 10 bases remaining between them. CDR1 is SGHTA, CDR2 FQGNSA, per germline. The CDR3 is 13 amino acids.

J is TRBJ1-4 and V is TRBV5-4, with D unresolved. CDR1 is SGHNT and CDR2 is YYREEE in the germline V gene (reference sequence). The CDR3 covers 13 residues. Deletions cut 2 bases from V and 5 bases from J, with 7 bases between. The CDR3 here is CASSFGQNEKLFF. Written as DNA, the CDR3 is TGTGCCAGCAGCTTCGGCCAAAATGAAAAACTGTTTTTT.

This clone occurred a few times. The chain uses TRBV11-2 and TRBJ2-1, with D maybe TRBD1 (6 bases). Trimming stripped 5 bases from V and 0 bases from J, with 11 bases between. The germline CDR1 and CDR2 sequences are SGHAT and FQNNGV. This CDR3 spans 15 amino acids. CDR3 residues: CASSGDISSYNEQFF. The CDR3 DNA is TGTGCCAGCAGCGGGGACATCAGCTCCTACAATGAGCAGTTCTTC.

This clone was counted only a few times. The chain links TRBV7-9 to TRBJ2-1; 10 bases fit TRBD2. Trimming took 3 bases from V and 11 from J; bases not matched to a gene: 7. This CDR3 spans 14 amino acids. Per germline, CDR1 SEHNR and CDR2 FQNEAQ (reference sequence). CDR3 protein: CASSLLLAGKKQFF. The CDR3, as DNA: TGTGCCAGCAGCTTGCTACTAGCGGGGAAGAAGCAGTTCTTC.

This clone was observed a few times. The rearrangement links TRBV4-2 to TRBJ2-4; D is unclear. Trimming cost V 0 bases and J 5 bases, with 11 bases left between them. Germline V gene data show CDR1 as LGHNA and CDR2 as YNFKEQ. CDR3 length equals 15 residues. CDR3 in DNA: TGTGCCAGCAGCCAAGATGTTCCTGGGCAAAACATTCAGTACTTC. Amino acid sequence: CASSQDVPGQNIQYF.

This clone has just a few counts. The chain has TRBV29-1 and TRBJ1-1; TRBD1 agrees at 10 bases. The germline V gene has CDR1 SQVTM and CDR2 ANQGSEA. Germline trimming cut 7 bases from V and 2 bases from J; bases unmatched to any gene: 4. The CDR3 is made up of 13 amino acids. This chain's CDR3 is CSGRDRGNTEAFF. The CDR3 nucleotides read TGCAGCGGACGGGACAGGGGCAACACTGAAGCTTTCTTT.

This clone was counted between two and nine times. The J gene is TRBJ2-4, the V gene TRBV7-2, with 9 nucleotides matching TRBD1. Looked up from germline, CDR1 is SGHTA and CDR2 is FQGNSA. CDR3 length: 17 amino acids. V trimming: 5 bases; J trimming: 3 bases; junction bases outside the gene matches: 11. CDR3 DNA sequence: TGTGCCAGCAGCCCCCCCGGGACAGGGACGGTCAAAAACATTCAGTACTTC. This encodes CASSPPGTGTVKNIQYF.

In its sample, this clone was seen a few times. The chain couples TRBV9 to TRBJ2-5; perhaps TRBD2 as D (6 bases). Germline V gene lookup returns CDR1 SGDLS and CDR2 YYNGEE. The V end lost 3 bases, the J end lost 0 bases, and 18 bases lay between the germline ends. The CDR3 contains 17 residues. The CDR3 DNA follows: TGTGCCAGCAGCGAGAACCCTTGGGGCGGGAACCAAGAGACCCAGTACTTC. It is translated as CASSENPWGGNQETQYF.

This clone has just a few counts. The CDR3 protein is CASSPGLHVEQFF. For the CDR3, the DNA is TGTGCCAGCAGCCCAGGGTTACATGTTGAGCAGTTCTTC. This chain uses TRBV6-4 with TRBJ2-1, with D possibly TRBD1 on 5 matching bases. CDR1 MRHNA and CDR2 SNTAGT come from the germline V gene. This CDR3 is built from 13 residues. Trimming stripped 6 bases from V and 9 bases from J, with 15 bases between.

The chain recombines TRBV9 with TRBJ1-6; 8 positions agree with TRBD1. CDR1 is SGDLS, CDR2 YYNGEE, per germline. Trimming removed 1 base from V and 7 bases from J; junction bases left unmatched: 4. The CDR3 loop spans 15 amino acids. The CDR3 loop reads CASSVPDRENSPLHF. The CDR3 bases are TGTGCCAGCAGCGTACCGGACAGGGAAAATTCACCCCTCCACTTT.

This clone was picked up a small number of times. This chain connects TRBV5-1 to TRBJ2-3; D perhaps matches TRBD1 (6 bases). The CDR3 runs 13 residues. CDR1 is SGHRS and CDR2 is YFSETQ in the germline V gene. V was clipped by 2 bases and J by 9 bases, with 13 bases between them. The CDR3 DNA sequence: TGCGCCAGCAGCTTTACAGGGCAGGCAACGCAGTATTTT. The encoded protein is CASSFTGQATQYF.

The chain carries TRBV6-5 and TRBJ2-3; perhaps TRBD2 as D (6 bases). CDR1 and CDR2 from the germline V gene are MNHEY and SVGAGI. This CDR3 region has 15 residues. Trimming removed 5 bases at V and 6 bases at J, with 18 bases between. As DNA, the CDR3 is TGTGCCAGCAGTCAGACGGGACTCCCTGACGATACGCAGTATTTT. It codes for CASSQTGLPDDTQYF.

Here the CDR3 reads CASSLATRTDSYEQYF. The CDR3 DNA reads TGTGCCAGCAGCTTGGCCACCCGGACTGACTCCTACGAGCAGTACTTC. The rearrangement uses TRBV5-4 and TRBJ2-7; D may be TRBD2 (5 bases). V shed 0 bases and J shed 0 bases, with 13 bases lying between them. The CDR3 runs 16 residues. Germline V gene data show CDR1 as SGHNT and CDR2 as YYREEE (reference sequence).

J is TRBJ1-2 and V is TRBV28, with D uncertain. Germline V gene sequence: CDR1 MDHEN, CDR2 SYDVKM. V was cut by 5 bases and J by 8 bases, with 18 bases left in between. This CDR3 region has 14 residues. The CDR3 spells CASSHQQPTRGYTF. CDR3 DNA sequence: TGTGCCAGCAGTCATCAACAACCCACAAGGGGCTACACCTTC.

This clone was recorded a few times. J is TRBJ2-1 and V is TRBV6-5; D unclear. Germline V gives CDR1 MNHEY, CDR2 SVGAGI. Trimming cost V 1 base and J 10 bases, with 14 bases left between them. The CDR3 is made up of 14 amino acids. CDR3 region: CASSYLVGSVEQFF. CDR3 in DNA: TGTGCCAGCAGTTACTTGGTGGGTTCGGTCGAGCAGTTCTTC.

The chain couples TRBV7-2 to TRBJ2-3; 14 bases are shared with TRBD2. V lost 0 bases, J lost 2 bases, and 7 bases stayed unmatched. This CDR3 spans 19 amino acids. In germline, CDR1 is SGHTA, CDR2 FQGNSA. The CDR3 loop is CASSLAGTSGGRNTDTQYF. CDR3 DNA sequence: TGTGCCAGCAGCTTAGCCGGGACTAGCGGGGGACGGAACACAGATACGCAGTATTTT.

The CDR3: CASSLELSTDTQYF. CDR3 DNA sequence: TGTGCCAGCAGCTTAGAACTGTCAACAGATACGCAGTATTTT. The J gene is TRBJ2-3, the V gene TRBV11-3, with D unresolved. The V and J ends lost 0 bases and 3 bases respectively, with 7 bases between them. Germline V gene lookup returns CDR1 SGHNT and CDR2 YENEEA. The CDR3 runs to 14 residues.